The rows below give T cell receptor beta chains drawn from one sample of a study of CD8 T cells in Susac syndrome. Using its own MiXCR run on the immunoSEQ multiplex PCR reads, TCRdb lists one record per CDR3 protein. The data show some 120,000 distinct CDR3 sequences, roughly 89% seen once. Sequencing was performed on CD8+ T cells from PBMCs. The receptors come from a human donor with multiple sclerosis. The CDR3 runs from the conserved cysteine through the conserved F or W. Fields, in order: V gene, J gene, clone size, D gene, CDR3 protein, CDR3 DNA. The D gene is left open where the match is weak. Clone size appears in some rows only: once, few, many, or a class for an expanded clone.

v_gene: TRBV20-1; j_gene: TRBJ2-5; abundance: .; d_gene: .; CDR3aa: CSARDQELQETQYF; CDR3nt: TGCAGTGCTAGAGATCAGGAGTTACAAGAGACCCAGTACTTC
v_gene: TRBV5-6; j_gene: TRBJ1-1; abundance: .; d_gene: .; CDR3aa: CASSVGRGAFF; CDR3nt: TGTGCCAGCAGTGTAGGACGGGGAGCTTTCTTT
v_gene: TRBV28; j_gene: TRBJ2-7; abundance: .; d_gene: TRBD1; CDR3aa: CASSQNRGRNYEQYF; CDR3nt: TGTGCCAGCAGCCAGAATAGGGGGCGCAACTACGAGCAGTACTTC
v_gene: TRBV27; j_gene: TRBJ2-2; abundance: .; d_gene: .; CDR3aa: CASSLMGTNTGELFF; CDR3nt: TGTGCCAGCAGTTTAATGGGGACGAACACCGGGGAGCTGTTTTTT
v_gene: TRBV25-1; j_gene: TRBJ1-3; abundance: .; d_gene: TRBD1; CDR3aa: CASSDPSGQGMHTIYF; CDR3nt: TGTGCCAGCAGTGACCCATCGGGACAGGGGATGCACACCATATATTTT
v_gene: TRBV7-6; j_gene: TRBJ2-7; abundance: .; d_gene: .; CDR3aa: CASSLVSSGSTYEQYF; CDR3nt: TGTGCCAGCAGCTTAGTTTCGAGCGGGTCCACCTACGAGCAGTACTTC
v_gene: TRBV28; j_gene: TRBJ2-7; abundance: once; d_gene: .; CDR3aa: CASSPGLVFEQYF; CDR3nt: TGTGCCAGCAGTCCAGGCCTCGTCTTTGAGCAGTACTTC
v_gene: TRBV5-1; j_gene: TRBJ1-2; abundance: once; d_gene: .; CDR3aa: CASSFSGGPVDGYTF; CDR3nt: TGCGCCAGCAGCTTCAGCGGCGGACCCGTGGATGGCTACACCTTC
v_gene: TRBV2; j_gene: TRBJ2-2; abundance: .; d_gene: .; CDR3aa: CASTPSRDFPGELFF; CDR3nt: TGTGCCAGCACACCGTCCCGGGACTTTCCCGGGGAGCTGTTTTTT
v_gene: TRBV27; j_gene: TRBJ1-1; abundance: .; d_gene: .; CDR3aa: CASILRAGATNTEAFF; CDR3nt: TGTGCCAGCATCCTTCGGGCAGGGGCCACGAACACTGAAGCTTTCTTT
v_gene: TRBV20-1; j_gene: TRBJ2-7; abundance: once; d_gene: .; CDR3aa: CSARDAGPFGQYF; CDR3nt: TGCAGTGCTAGAGACGCCGGTCCTTTTGGGCAGTACTTC
v_gene: TRBV19; j_gene: TRBJ2-5; abundance: .; d_gene: .; CDR3aa: CASSIGATTQETQYF; CDR3nt: TGTGCCAGTAGTATTGGGGCGACTACCCAAGAGACCCAGTACTTC
v_gene: TRBV27; j_gene: TRBJ2-1; abundance: .; d_gene: .; CDR3aa: CASSLGQPLYNEQFF; CDR3nt: TGTGCCAGCAGTTTGGGTCAGCCCCTGTACAATGAGCAGTTCTTC
v_gene: TRBV9; j_gene: TRBJ2-1; abundance: .; d_gene: TRBD2; CDR3aa: CASSGGLAGGPPYNEQFF; CDR3nt: TGTGCCAGCAGCGGGGGGCTAGCGGGAGGGCCGCCCTACAATGAGCAGTTCTTC
v_gene: TRBV5-4; j_gene: TRBJ2-1; abundance: few; d_gene: .; CDR3aa: CASNQGGGSYNEQFF; CDR3nt: TGTGCCAGCAACCAAGGGGGGGGCTCCTACAATGAGCAGTTCTTC
v_gene: TRBV4-3; j_gene: TRBJ2-1; abundance: .; d_gene: .; CDR3aa: CASSQGPTGIYNEQFF; CDR3nt: TGCGCCAGCAGCCAAGGTCCCACGGGGATCTACAATGAGCAGTTCTTC
v_gene: TRBV19; j_gene: TRBJ2-3; abundance: .; d_gene: .; CDR3aa: CASSRVAADTQYF; CDR3nt: TGTGCCAGTAGTAGGGTGGCGGCAGATACGCAGTATTTT
v_gene: TRBV7-9; j_gene: TRBJ2-1; abundance: few; d_gene: .; CDR3aa: CASSLAVYNEQFF; CDR3nt: TGTGCCAGCAGCTTAGCGGTATACAATGAGCAGTTCTTC
v_gene: TRBV7-9; j_gene: TRBJ2-2; abundance: .; d_gene: .; CDR3aa: CASSRVGGMNTGELFF; CDR3nt: TGTGCCAGCAGCCGGGTTGGCGGAATGAACACCGGGGAGCTGTTTTTT
v_gene: TRBV7-9; j_gene: TRBJ2-1; abundance: .; d_gene: TRBD2; CDR3aa: CASSWGDSGTPWEQFF; CDR3nt: TGTGCCAGCAGCTGGGGTGATAGCGGGACCCCTTGGGAGCAGTTCTTC
v_gene: TRBV4-2; j_gene: TRBJ2-7; abundance: .; d_gene: .; CDR3aa: CASSPVSEAVLSYEQYF; CDR3nt: TGTGCCAGCAGCCCTGTGAGTGAAGCGGTCCTCTCCTACGAGCAGTACTTC
v_gene: TRBV30; j_gene: TRBJ2-3; abundance: .; d_gene: TRBD2; CDR3aa: CAGTIAGGPGDTQYF; CDR3nt: TGTGCCGGGACAATAGCGGGAGGGCCCGGAGATACGCAGTATTTT
v_gene: TRBV29-1; j_gene: TRBJ2-1; abundance: once; d_gene: TRBD2; CDR3aa: CSVEDLQLAEYSYNEQFF; CDR3nt: TGCAGCGTTGAAGATCTTCAGCTAGCGGAATACTCCTACAATGAGCAGTTCTTC
v_gene: TRBV28; j_gene: TRBJ2-3; abundance: .; d_gene: .; CDR3aa: CASSDRDNTDTQYF; CDR3nt: TGTGCCAGCAGTGATCGGGATAACACAGATACGCAGTATTTT
v_gene: TRBV27; j_gene: TRBJ2-7; abundance: .; d_gene: .; CDR3aa: CASSPGNHEQYF; CDR3nt: TGTGCCAGCAGTCCGGGGAACCACGAGCAGTACTTC
v_gene: TRBV4-1; j_gene: TRBJ2-5; abundance: few; d_gene: TRBD2; CDR3aa: CASRPSGKETQYF; CDR3nt: TGCGCCAGCAGGCCTAGCGGTAAAGAGACCCAGTACTTC
v_gene: TRBV20-1; j_gene: TRBJ2-1; abundance: once; d_gene: TRBD2; CDR3aa: CSATTSGSSYNEQFF; CDR3nt: TGCAGTGCAACGACTAGCGGGAGCTCCTACAATGAGCAGTTCTTC
v_gene: TRBV5-6; j_gene: TRBJ2-3; abundance: few; d_gene: TRBD1; CDR3aa: CASSSGQGTDTQYF; CDR3nt: TGTGCCAGCAGCTCCGGACAGGGGACAGATACGCAGTATTTT
v_gene: TRBV6-6; j_gene: TRBJ2-1; abundance: .; d_gene: .; CDR3aa: CASTPPGGNNEQFF; CDR3nt: TGTGCCAGCACTCCGCCGGGCGGGAACAATGAGCAGTTCTTC
v_gene: TRBV25-1; j_gene: TRBJ2-5; abundance: .; d_gene: .; CDR3aa: CASRSETQYF; CDR3nt: TGTGCCAGCAGGTCGGAGACCCAGTACTTC
v_gene: TRBV3-1; j_gene: TRBJ2-5; abundance: .; d_gene: .; CDR3aa: CASSHRQTRGTQYF; CDR3nt: TGTGCCAGCAGCCATCGACAGACCAGGGGGACCCAGTACTTC
v_gene: TRBV12-3/TRBV12-4; j_gene: TRBJ1-1; abundance: .; d_gene: .; CDR3aa: CASTKGRGEAFF; CDR3nt: TGTGCCAGCACAAAGGGGCGGGGGGAAGCTTTCTTT
v_gene: TRBV7-9; j_gene: TRBJ1-4; abundance: .; d_gene: .; CDR3aa: CASSPQGLTNEKLFF; CDR3nt: TGTGCCAGCAGCCCCCAGGGGTTAACTAATGAAAAACTGTTTTTT
v_gene: TRBV7-9; j_gene: TRBJ2-3; abundance: .; d_gene: TRBD1; CDR3aa: CASSLGQGEDTQYF; CDR3nt: TGTGCCAGCAGCTTGGGACAGGGCGAAGATACGCAGTATTTT
v_gene: TRBV20-1; j_gene: TRBJ2-7; abundance: .; d_gene: TRBD2; CDR3aa: CSARDLIRRERDHEQYF; CDR3nt: TGCAGTGCTAGAGATCTAATAAGGCGGGAGAGGGATCACGAGCAGTACTTC
v_gene: TRBV29-1; j_gene: TRBJ1-1; abundance: .; d_gene: TRBD1; CDR3aa: CSVETGRMNTEAFF; CDR3nt: TGCAGCGTGGAGACAGGGCGGATGAACACTGAAGCTTTCTTT
v_gene: TRBV5-1; j_gene: TRBJ2-7; abundance: .; d_gene: TRBD2; CDR3aa: CASSLAPSGREFPYEQYF; CDR3nt: TGCGCCAGCAGCTTGGCTCCTAGCGGGAGGGAGTTCCCCTACGAGCAGTACTTC